This TCR beta chain was identified during a study of T-cell reconstitution after alpha-beta-depleted transplantation in children. The TCRbeta library was prepared with unique molecular identifiers. TCRdb reanalysed the PCR reads using MiXCR and keeps one entry per CDR3 protein. The repertoire holds about 540,000 distinct CDR3 sequences, with around 17% as singletons. This clonotype was detected many times. Unmatched junction bases numbered 14, after V lost 8 bases and J lost 4 bases. CDR3 length: 17 residues. The TCR was taken from a human donor who donated a stem cell graft to a child with acute lymphoblastic leukemia. The chain combines TRBV12-3 or TRBV12-4 with TRBJ2-4, with 10 positions matching TRBD2. The sequencing here drew on PBMCs from the stem cell graft donor, taken from the stem cell graft. CDR3 region: CASARRLAGVLKNIQYF. The CDR3 bases are TGTGCCAGCGCTCGCCGGCTAGCGGGAGTTTTGAAAAACATTCAGTACTTC.